The rows below give T cell receptor beta chains drawn from one sample of a study of identical twins. TCRdb called the 5' RACE reads again in MiXCR, with one record for every CDR3 protein. The data hold about 460,000 distinct CDR3 sequences, with 14% observed a single time. The sample was also linked to a second study, of yellow fever vaccine responses in identical twins.

The sample was CD4+ T cells sorted from blood. The receptors here all came from a woman aged 18-29 years in good health. The CDR3 runs from the conserved cysteine through the conserved F or W. A D gene is named only where the DNA matches it firmly. Clone sizes are given selectively: once, few, many, or a class where the clone is expanded.

CDR3aa,CDR3nt,d_gene,abundance,j_gene,v_gene
CAISESGQQETQYF,TGTGCCATCAGTGAGTCCGGACAGCAAGAGACCCAGTACTTC,-,-,TRBJ2-5,TRBV10-3
CASSSPYRDLNTGELFF,TGTGCCAGCAGTTCGCCTTACCGGGACTTGAACACCGGGGAGCTGTTTTTT,-,few,TRBJ2-2,TRBV5-5
CSASHLTGWDEKLFF,TGCAGTGCTAGTCACTTGACAGGCTGGGATGAAAAACTGTTTTTT,-,-,TRBJ1-4,TRBV20-1
CASRLWSRPEGVIRSYEQYF,TGTGCCAGCAGGCTTTGGTCCCGGCCGGAGGGGGTTATACGCTCCTACGAGCAGTACTTC,-,-,TRBJ2-7,TRBV11-2
CASSFAGEKLFF,TGTGCCAGCAGCTTCGCGGGCGAAAAACTGTTTTTT,-,-,TRBJ1-4,TRBV27
CASSLALFEQYF,TGTGCCAGCAGCTTAGCGCTTTTCGAGCAGTACTTC,-,-,TRBJ2-7,TRBV7-2
CASSRLDRETQYF,TGTGCCAGCAGCCGACTGGATAGGGAGACCCAGTACTTC,-,few,TRBJ2-5,TRBV3-1
CASSSGGRGGIF,TGTGCCAGCAGTTCGGGGGGGCGCGGCGGAATCTTC,TRBD2,few,TRBJ2-1,TRBV28
CSAGGEAGSHEQYF,TGCAGTGCGGGGGGAGAAGCGGGATCCCACGAGCAGTACTTC,TRBD2,-,TRBJ2-7,TRBV20-1
CSVATLGLASYEQYF,TGCAGCGTTGCTACTTTGGGACTAGCGAGCTACGAGCAGTACTTC,TRBD2,-,TRBJ2-7,TRBV29-1
CASSVQGGNQPQHF,TGCGCCAGCAGCGTACAGGGAGGCAATCAGCCCCAGCATTTT,-,few,TRBJ1-5,TRBV5-1
CASRMNTEAFF,TGTGCCAGCAGGATGAACACTGAAGCTTTCTTT,-,-,TRBJ1-1,TRBV6-1
CATSGAGGSYNEQFF,TGTGCCACCAGTGGAGCGGGGGGGTCCTACAATGAGCAGTTCTTC,TRBD2,few,TRBJ2-1,TRBV24-1
CASSWGGVNEKLFF,TGTGCCAGCAGCTGGGGGGGGGTTAATGAAAAACTGTTTTTT,-,few,TRBJ1-4,TRBV7-2
CATSDLGDRGSETQYF,TGTGCCACCAGTGATTTGGGGGACAGGGGATCAGAGACCCAGTACTTC,TRBD1,many,TRBJ2-5,TRBV24-1
CATSRDMGPGGSYEQYF,TGTGCCACCAGCAGAGATATGGGGCCAGGGGGCTCGTACGAGCAGTACTTC,TRBD1,-,TRBJ2-7,TRBV15
CASRHRDRGNEQFF,TGTGCCAGCCGACACCGGGACAGGGGGAATGAGCAGTTCTTC,TRBD1,-,TRBJ2-1,TRBV27
CASSLEVDTGELFF,TGTGCCAGCAGCTTAGAAGTGGACACCGGGGAGCTGTTTTTT,-,many,TRBJ2-2,TRBV11-2
CASSRDRYTDTQYF,TGTGCCAGCAGCCGAGACAGATACACAGATACGCAGTATTTT,-,-,TRBJ2-3,TRBV7-3
CASSPIYRADTQYF,TGTGCCAGCTCACCAATTTACAGGGCAGATACGCAGTATTTT,-,-,TRBJ2-3,TRBV18
CSATSGQNDYEQYF,TGCAGTGCTACCTCGGGGCAGAATGACTACGAGCAGTACTTC,-,-,TRBJ2-7,TRBV20-1
CASSQKLAGDTGELFF,TGTGCCAGCAGCCAGAAACTAGCGGGAGACACCGGGGAGCTGTTTTTT,TRBD2,few,TRBJ2-2,TRBV4-2
CASSSRQGALRNYGYTF,TGTGCCAGCAGCTCCAGACAGGGGGCGTTGAGGAACTATGGCTACACCTTC,TRBD1,few,TRBJ1-2,TRBV6-2/TRBV6-3
CASSTNEKLFF,TGTGCCAGCAGCACAAATGAAAAACTGTTTTTT,-,-,TRBJ1-4,TRBV12-3/TRBV12-4
CASSVGTQNQETQYF,TGTGCCAGCAGCGTAGGAACTCAAAATCAAGAGACCCAGTACTTC,-,few,TRBJ2-5,TRBV9
CASSLRLKRAVSYEQYF,TGTGCCAGCAGCTTGCGATTGAAGAGGGCCGTATCCTACGAGCAGTACTTC,-,few,TRBJ2-7,TRBV5-5
CSVDLDLPGETQYF,TGCAGCGTTGATCTAGATCTCCCGGGGGAGACCCAGTACTTC,-,few,TRBJ2-5,TRBV29-1
CSAKGQGWAYEQYF,TGCAGTGCCAAGGGACAGGGCTGGGCGTACGAGCAGTACTTC,TRBD1,-,TRBJ2-7,TRBV20-1
CASKASAREETQYF,TGTGCCAGCAAAGCTAGTGCTCGCGAAGAGACCCAGTACTTC,-,few,TRBJ2-5,TRBV12-3/TRBV12-4
CASGGHVTEAFF,TGTGCCAGCGGTGGACACGTCACTGAAGCTTTCTTT,-,few,TRBJ1-1,TRBV3-1
CASSQELQRTDTQYF,TGCGCCAGCAGCCAAGAACTCCAGCGCACAGATACGCAGTATTTT,-,many,TRBJ2-3,TRBV4-3
CAISQNSDEQFF,TGTGCCATCAGCCAGAATTCCGATGAGCAGTTCTTC,-,-,TRBJ2-1,TRBV10-3
CASSYILGAEAFF,TGTGCCAGCAGTTACATTCTAGGGGCTGAAGCTTTCTTT,-,-,TRBJ1-1,TRBV6-5
CASSQDLDTNEKLFF,TGTGCCAGCAGCCAAGATCTCGATACTAATGAAAAACTGTTTTTT,-,few,TRBJ1-4,TRBV3-1
CSARDFGQVTYEQYF,TGCAGTGCTAGAGATTTCGGACAGGTTACGTACGAGCAGTACTTC,TRBD1,many,TRBJ2-7,TRBV20-1
CASSLGGVNGELFF,TGTGCCAGCAGCTTAGGGGGTGTTAACGGGGAGCTGTTTTTT,-,-,TRBJ2-2,TRBV7-8
CASGVYEQYF,TGCGCCAGCGGGGTCTACGAGCAGTACTTC,-,many,TRBJ2-7,TRBV5-1
CASGDRQMNTEAFF,TGTGCCAGCGGTGACAGGCAGATGAACACTGAAGCTTTCTTT,-,-,TRBJ1-1,TRBV28
CSAITFGLADYEQYF,TGCAGTGCTATTACCTTCGGGCTAGCGGACTACGAGCAGTACTTC,TRBD2,few,TRBJ2-7,TRBV20-1
CASSSGLAGGYEQYF,TGCGCCAGCAGTTCTGGACTAGCGGGAGGGTACGAGCAGTACTTC,TRBD2,many,TRBJ2-7,TRBV5-1
CASSQVWETQYF,TGTGCCAGCAGCCAAGTTTGGGAGACCCAGTACTTC,-,many,TRBJ2-5,TRBV3-1
CASSLSGTGMYEQYF,TGTGCTAGCAGCTTATCCGGGACAGGGATGTACGAGCAGTACTTC,TRBD1,many,TRBJ2-7,TRBV7-7
CASSPSGETQYF,TGTGCCAGCAGTCCCTCTGGGGAGACCCAGTACTTC,-,many,TRBJ2-5,TRBV18
CATSRDMRESFSYEQYF,TGTGCCACCAGCAGAGATATGAGGGAATCTTTCTCCTACGAGCAGTACTTC,-,few,TRBJ2-7,TRBV15
CASRGRGREQYF,TGTGCCAGCAGGGGTCGGGGCCGCGAGCAGTACTTC,-,-,TRBJ2-7,TRBV2
CASSLRTDATNEKLFF,TGTGCCAGCAGCCTCAGGACGGACGCAACTAATGAAAAACTGTTTTTT,-,-,TRBJ1-4,TRBV11-2
CASSLDRDEQYF,TGTGCCAGCTCACTTGACAGGGACGAGCAGTACTTC,TRBD1,few,TRBJ2-7,TRBV18
CAWSGRQGLYEQYF,TGTGCCTGGAGTGGAAGACAGGGATTATACGAGCAGTACTTC,TRBD1,-,TRBJ2-7,TRBV30
CASSAERNTYEQYF,TGTGCCAGCAGTGCGGAAAGGAACACCTACGAGCAGTACTTC,-,-,TRBJ2-7,TRBV6-1
CASSPDTSTNEKLFF,TGTGCCAGCAGCCCGGACACGTCAACTAATGAAAAACTGTTTTTT,-,few,TRBJ1-4,TRBV3-1
CASSFGRRQHGELFF,TGTGCCAGCAGTTTCGGGCGGAGACAGCACGGGGAGCTGTTTTTT,-,few,TRBJ2-2,TRBV12-3/TRBV12-4
CATGTSGTYEQYF,TGTGCCACCGGGACTAGCGGGACCTACGAGCAGTACTTC,TRBD2,-,TRBJ2-7,TRBV10-3
CASSVDPTGGVSAEQFF,TGTGCCAGCAGCGTGGACCCCACAGGGGGCGTTTCGGCTGAGCAGTTCTTC,TRBD1,few,TRBJ2-1,TRBV9
CASSSSRGDEQFF,TGTGCCAGCAGCTCTTCCAGGGGTGACGAGCAGTTCTTC,-,few,TRBJ2-1,TRBV7-2